The T cell receptor (beta chain) described here comes from a study of somatic mutations in cytotoxic T cells in rheumatoid arthritis. Method: immunoSEQ multiplex PCR; TCRdb's copy keeps in-frame clones and lacks some. The sample holds just over 20,000 clones, around 86% seen once. Findings and limits, study-wide: The study found no significant difference in CD8+ T-cell clonality between rheumatoid arthritis patients and age-matched healthy controls.

Of note for this clone: Its antigen is currently unknown.

The sequencing sample was made of CD8+ T cells sorted from blood. The source is an adult with rheumatoid arthritis.

The CDR3 protein is CASSGGTSGVADTQYF. CDR3 bases: TGTGCCAGCAGTGGGGGGACTAGCGGGGTGGCAGATACGCAGTATTTT. The chain uses TRBV2 and TRBJ2-3, with TRBD2 matching over 13 bases. Trimming at V came to 4 bases and at J to 4 bases, leaving 5 bases not matched to a gene. The germline V gene has CDR1 SNHLY and CDR2 FYNNEI. The CDR3 sequence is 16 residues long.